A selection of T cell receptor beta chains follows, all from one sample in a study of cytomegalovirus exposure and HLA in healthy donors. TCRdb's copy holds only in-frame clones and misses some; the assay was immunoSEQ multiplex PCR. Found here are about 57,000 clones, about 69% of them singletons; the top ten hold approximately 6.3%. Specimen: PBMCs. All receptors derive from a man younger than 40 in good health and CMV-seropositive. Both conserved end residues are part of each CDR3. The order of the fields is J gene, D gene, clone size, V gene, CDR3 protein, CDR3 DNA. D genes are given only for firm matches. Expanded clones are given a class, and other clones once, few, many or no size at all.

TRBJ1-1,NA,NA,TRBV15,CATSRDRGEGQGF,TGTGCCACCAGCAGAGATAGAGGGGAGGGCCAAGGGTTT
TRBJ1-1,TRBD1,few,TRBV6-5,CASSYRSGQPFF,TGTGCCAGCAGTTACCGGTCGGGACAGCCATTCTTT
TRBJ2-3,TRBD2,few,TRBV5-6,CASRGTSGGPSTDTQYF,TGTGCCAGCAGAGGGACTAGCGGGGGTCCTAGCACAGATACGCAGTATTTT
TRBJ2-2,NA,NA,TRBV4-2,CASSRERETQELFF,TGTGCCAGCAGCCGCGAGAGGGAGACACAGGAGCTGTTTTTT
TRBJ1-3,NA,NA,TRBV9,CASSLTVGGNTIYF,TGTGCCAGCAGCTTAACGGTTGGTGGAAACACCATATATTTT
TRBJ2-2,NA,NA,TRBV5-6,CASSPDRLNTGELFF,TGTGCCAGCAGCCCGGACAGATTGAACACCGGGGAGCTGTTTTTT
TRBJ1-5,NA,NA,TRBV7-2,CASSFLGGTQPQHF,TGTGCCAGCAGCTTCCTCGGGGGAACTCAGCCCCAGCATTTT
TRBJ2-7,NA,NA,TRBV28,CASSSLPGYEQYF,TGTGCCAGCAGTTCCCTCCCAGGTTACGAGCAGTACTTC
TRBJ1-6,NA,NA,TRBV19,CASSISINSPLHF,TGTGCCAGTAGTATCAGTATAAATTCACCCCTCCACTTT
TRBJ1-6,NA,few,TRBV7-9,CASSSTGFHSPLHF,TGTGCCAGCAGCTCAACAGGGTTCCACTCACCCCTCCACTTT
TRBJ2-7,TRBD1,once,TRBV4-3,CASSHYRDSSYEQYF,TGCGCCAGCAGCCACTACAGGGACAGCTCCTACGAGCAGTACTTC
TRBJ2-5,NA,NA,TRBV11-3,CASSLRLRETQYF,TGTGCCAGCAGCTTACGACTAAGGGAGACCCAGTACTTC
TRBJ1-5,TRBD1,NA,TRBV6-6,CASSWTGLDQPQHF,TGTGCCAGCAGTTGGACAGGGCTGGATCAGCCCCAGCATTTT
TRBJ2-5,TRBD1,NA,TRBV25-1,CASSEYLGQVLGETQYF,TGTGCCAGCAGTGAATACCTCGGACAGGTTTTAGGAGAGACCCAGTACTTC